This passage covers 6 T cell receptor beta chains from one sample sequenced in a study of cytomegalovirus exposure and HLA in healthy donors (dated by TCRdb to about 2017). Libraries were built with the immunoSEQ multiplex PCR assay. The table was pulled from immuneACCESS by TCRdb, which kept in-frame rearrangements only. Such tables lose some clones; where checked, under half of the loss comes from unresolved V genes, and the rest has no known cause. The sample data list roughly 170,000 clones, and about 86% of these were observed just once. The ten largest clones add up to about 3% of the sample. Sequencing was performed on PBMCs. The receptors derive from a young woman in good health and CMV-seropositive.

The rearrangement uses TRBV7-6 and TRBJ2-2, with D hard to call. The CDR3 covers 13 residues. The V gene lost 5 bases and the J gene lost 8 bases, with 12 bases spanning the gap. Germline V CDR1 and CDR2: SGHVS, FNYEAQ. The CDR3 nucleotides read TGTGCCAGCAGCACTACTCCGCCTGGGGAGCTGTTTTTT. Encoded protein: CASSTTPPGELFF.

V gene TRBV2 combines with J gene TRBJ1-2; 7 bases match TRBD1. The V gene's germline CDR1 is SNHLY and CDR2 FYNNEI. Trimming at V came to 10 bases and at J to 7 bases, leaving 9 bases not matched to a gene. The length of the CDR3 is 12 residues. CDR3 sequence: CANGTVGGGYTF. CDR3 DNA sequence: TGTGCCAACGGGACAGTAGGAGGTGGCTACACCTTC.

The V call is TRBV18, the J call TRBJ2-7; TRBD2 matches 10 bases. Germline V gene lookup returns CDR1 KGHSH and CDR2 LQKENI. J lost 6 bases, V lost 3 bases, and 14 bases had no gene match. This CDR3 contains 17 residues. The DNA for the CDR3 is TGTGCCAGCTCACCCCAAATTCAGCCGGGACTAGCGATCGAGCAGTACTTC. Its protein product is CASSPQIQPGLAIEQYF.

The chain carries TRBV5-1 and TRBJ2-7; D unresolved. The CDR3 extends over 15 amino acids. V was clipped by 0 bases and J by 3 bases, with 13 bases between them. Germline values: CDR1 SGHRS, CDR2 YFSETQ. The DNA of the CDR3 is TGCGCCAGCAGCTTGGATCCCGGTTCGGGCTACGAGCAGTACTTC. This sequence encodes CASSLDPGSGYEQYF.

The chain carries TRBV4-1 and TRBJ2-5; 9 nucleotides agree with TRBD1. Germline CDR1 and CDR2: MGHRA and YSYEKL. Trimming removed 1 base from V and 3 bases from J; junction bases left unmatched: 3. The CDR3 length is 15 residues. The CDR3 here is CASSQGTGVEETQYF. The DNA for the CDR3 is TGCGCCAGCAGCCAAGGGACAGGGGTAGAAGAGACCCAGTACTTC.

CDR3 DNA: TGTGCCAGCAGTACAGGGCAAATGAATCAGCCCCAGCATTTT. Translating it yields CASSTGQMNQPQHF. The chain links TRBV6-5 to TRBJ1-5; D possibly corresponds to TRBD1 (6 bases). This CDR3 region has 14 residues. V was pared by 5 bases and J by 4 bases, with 12 bases between. Germline CDR1 reads MNHEY; CDR2 reads SVGAGI.